The rows below give T cell receptor beta chains drawn from one sample of a study of blood T cell repertoires in COVID-19. Sequencing was performed with immunoSEQ multiplex PCR; in TCRdb, only in-frame clones are kept and a portion is missing. In the table there are just over 90,000 clones, 76% of which are singletons. Specimen: peripheral blood. These receptor sequences come from a man between 65 and 85 years old with acute or convalescent COVID-19. The CDR3 runs from the conserved cysteine through the conserved F or W. The D gene is left open where the match is weak. For some rows the clone size is stated as once, few or many, or as a class when expanded; others skip it.

d_call	clone_size	j_call	v_call	cdr3_aa	cdr3_nt
-	-	TRBJ2-7	TRBV7-9	CASSSTQGSGSGSYEQYF	TGTGCCAGCAGCTCTACACAGGGGAGCGGGAGTGGTTCCTACGAGCAGTACTTC
-	-	TRBJ1-4	TRBV30	CAWTDSGEKLFF	TGTGCCTGGACGGACTCGGGCGAAAAACTGTTTTTT
TRBD1	once	TRBJ2-7	TRBV4-2	CASSQTDRGLYEQYF	TGTGCCAGCAGCCAAACCGACAGGGGCCTTTACGAGCAGTACTTC
-	-	TRBJ1-1	TRBV3-1/TRBV3-2	CASSHWPLDTEAFF	TGTGCCAGCAGCCATTGGCCTCTGGACACTGAAGCTTTCTTT
-	few	TRBJ1-4	TRBV19	CASSIEGSGVGEKLFF	TGTGCCAGTAGTATAGAGGGATCGGGGGTTGGTGAAAAACTGTTTTTT
TRBD1	-	TRBJ1-5	TRBV28	CASSFEGARQPQHF	TGTGCCAGCAGTTTCGAGGGGGCGAGGCAGCCCCAGCATTTT
-	few	TRBJ1-2	TRBV15	CATSLGGSYGYTF	TGTGCCACCAGCTTGGGGGGAAGCTATGGCTACACCTTC
-	-	TRBJ2-1	TRBV29-1	CSPPSSGYAYNEQFF	TGCAGCCCACCATCGAGCGGGTACGCCTACAATGAGCAGTTCTTC
-	once	TRBJ1-5	TRBV9	CASSAGGTVNQPQHF	TGTGCCAGCAGCGCCGGGGGGACGGTTAATCAGCCCCAGCATTTT
-	-	TRBJ1-2	TRBV4-1	CASSQDENTRNYGYTF	TGCGCCAGCAGCCAAGATGAAAACACACGTAACTATGGCTACACCTTC
TRBD1	-	TRBJ2-3	TRBV7-2	CASSLNTGGTDTQYF	TGTGCCAGCAGCTTAAATACAGGGGGCACAGATACGCAGTATTTT
-	-	TRBJ2-1	TRBV9	CASSVWEASDEQFF	TGTGCCAGCAGCGTGTGGGAGGCGAGCGATGAGCAGTTCTTC
-	-	TRBJ2-7	TRBV6-2/TRBV6-3	CASSSTAYEQYF	TGTGCCAGCAGCTCTACAGCCTACGAGCAGTACTTC